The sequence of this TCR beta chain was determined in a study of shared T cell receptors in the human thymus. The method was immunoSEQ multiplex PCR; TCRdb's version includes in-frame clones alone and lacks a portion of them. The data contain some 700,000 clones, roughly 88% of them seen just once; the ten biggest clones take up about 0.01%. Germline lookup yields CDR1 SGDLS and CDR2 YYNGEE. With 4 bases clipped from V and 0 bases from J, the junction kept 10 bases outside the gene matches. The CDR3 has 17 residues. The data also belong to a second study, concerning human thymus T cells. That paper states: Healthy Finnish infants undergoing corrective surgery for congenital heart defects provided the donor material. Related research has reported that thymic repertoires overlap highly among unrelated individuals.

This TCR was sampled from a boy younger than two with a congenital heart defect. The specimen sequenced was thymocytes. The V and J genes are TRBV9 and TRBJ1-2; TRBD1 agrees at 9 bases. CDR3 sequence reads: CASSLHRGPFSNYGYTF. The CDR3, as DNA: TGTGCCAGCAGCCTCCACAGGGGGCCATTTTCTAACTATGGCTACACCTTC.